The rows below give T cell receptor beta chains drawn from one sample of a study of spatial heterogeneity in lung cancer. TCRdb recomputed calls from the 5' RACE reads with MiXCR, one row per CDR3 protein. The table lists over 50,000 distinct CDR3 sequences, about 6.3% of them singletons. Sequencing used PBMCs, obtained at surgery. The receptor source for this set is a female donor with early-stage non-small cell lung cancer. The CDR3 runs from the conserved cysteine through the conserved F or W. A D gene is named only where the DNA matches it firmly. Some rows have no size entry. The others give once, few or many, or a class for an expanded clone.

D: -; V: TRBV24-1; size: few; J: TRBJ1-4; DNA: TGTGCCACCAACGCAGGGACTAATGAAAAACTGTTTTTT; CDR3: CATNAGTNEKLFF
D: -; V: TRBV12-3/TRBV12-4; size: many; J: TRBJ2-7; DNA: TGTGCCAGCAGTCACGGACAAACCTACGAGCAGTACTTC; CDR3: CASSHGQTYEQYF
D: TRBD1; V: TRBV2; size: many; J: TRBJ1-4; DNA: TGTGCCAGCAGTGCAGGGGGTGGAACTAATGAAAAACTGTTTTTT; CDR3: CASSAGGGTNEKLFF
D: -; V: TRBV29-1; size: few; J: TRBJ1-4; DNA: TGCAGCGTTGAAGGCGGATCAACTAATGAAAAACTGTTTTTT; CDR3: CSVEGGSTNEKLFF
D: -; V: TRBV9; size: -; J: TRBJ2-3; DNA: TGTGCCAGCAGGGGATCGGGCACAGATACGCAGTATTTT; CDR3: CASRGSGTDTQYF
D: TRBD2; V: TRBV6-1; size: many; J: TRBJ2-1; DNA: TGTGCCAGCAGTGAAGCGCTAGGGCTAGCGGGATGGATTGGTGAGCAGTTCTTC; CDR3: CASSEALGLAGWIGEQFF
D: -; V: TRBV3-1; size: few; J: TRBJ1-5; DNA: TGTGCCAGCAGCCAAGATAGGGGAAGGCAGCCCCAGCATTTT; CDR3: CASSQDRGRQPQHF
D: TRBD1; V: TRBV2; size: many; J: TRBJ1-4; DNA: TGTGCCAGCAGGGACAGGGAGAACGAAAAACTGTTTTTT; CDR3: CASRDRENEKLFF
D: TRBD1; V: TRBV6-1; size: few; J: TRBJ1-2; DNA: TGTGCCAGCGTCAGAGACTCCCGGACAGGGGCCTATGGCTACACCTTC; CDR3: CASVRDSRTGAYGYTF
D: -; V: TRBV28; size: -; J: TRBJ1-2; DNA: TGTGCCAGCAGTGTAAACACGATTAACTATGGCTACACCTTC; CDR3: CASSVNTINYGYTF
D: TRBD2; V: TRBV11-2; size: many; J: TRBJ2-1; DNA: TGTGCCAGCAGCCCCGGACTAGCGGGAGGTGGCTACAATGAGCAGTTCTTC; CDR3: CASSPGLAGGGYNEQFF
D: -; V: TRBV9; size: few; J: TRBJ2-3; DNA: TGTGCCAGCAGCGTAGGAACGAGCACAGATACGCAGTATTTT; CDR3: CASSVGTSTDTQYF
D: -; V: TRBV10-3; size: few; J: TRBJ2-3; DNA: TGTGCCATCAGTGTCGGGCAGAGCACAGATACGCAGTATTTT; CDR3: CAISVGQSTDTQYF
D: TRBD2; V: TRBV11-3; size: many; J: TRBJ2-1; DNA: TGTGCCAGCAGCTCGCGGGAGTCCTACAATGAGCAGTTCTTC; CDR3: CASSSRESYNEQFF
D: -; V: TRBV6-6; size: many; J: TRBJ2-1; DNA: TGTGCCAGCAGTTACGGCCAGGGGCCTTACAATGAGCAGTTCTTC; CDR3: CASSYGQGPYNEQFF
D: TRBD2; V: TRBV7-9; size: few; J: TRBJ2-7; DNA: TGTGCCAGCAGCCTCTCATTGACTAGCGGCGAGCAGTACTTC; CDR3: CASSLSLTSGEQYF
D: TRBD1; V: TRBV5-1; size: many; J: TRBJ1-1; DNA: TGCGCCAGCAGCTTGGGGACAGGCCCTGAAGCTTTCTTT; CDR3: CASSLGTGPEAFF
D: -; V: TRBV19; size: -; J: TRBJ1-4; DNA: TGTGCCAGTGTGAAGGACGGGAATGAAAAACTGTTTTTT; CDR3: CASVKDGNEKLFF
D: -; V: TRBV28; size: many; J: TRBJ2-3; DNA: TGTGCCAGCAGTTTGACAGGTGGCGGAGATACGCAGTATTTT; CDR3: CASSLTGGGDTQYF
D: TRBD1; V: TRBV11-3; size: few; J: TRBJ1-5; DNA: TGTGCCAGCAGCTGGGACAGGGCCAATCAGCCCCAGCATTTT; CDR3: CASSWDRANQPQHF
D: TRBD1; V: TRBV12-3/TRBV12-4; size: -; J: TRBJ2-3; DNA: TGTGCCAGCAGTTTGCAGGCAGGGGGCCTAGATACGCAGTATTTT; CDR3: CASSLQAGGLDTQYF
D: -; V: TRBV6-1; size: many; J: TRBJ2-2; DNA: TGTGCCAGCAGTGTCTCAGGGACTAACACCGGGGAGCTGTTTTTT; CDR3: CASSVSGTNTGELFF
D: -; V: TRBV5-1; size: many; J: TRBJ1-4; DNA: TGCGCCAGCAGCTTGGTGGTCGGACCAACAACTAATGAAAAACTGTTTTTT; CDR3: CASSLVVGPTTNEKLFF
D: -; V: TRBV5-1; size: many; J: TRBJ2-1; DNA: TGCGCCAGCAGCTTGGCCACATGGGCCGGTGGAGATGAGCAGTTCTTC; CDR3: CASSLATWAGGDEQFF
D: TRBD1; V: TRBV5-1; size: many; J: TRBJ1-1; DNA: TGCGCCAGCAGCCTCCAGGGGGCCCCGGATGGGACTGAAGCTTTCTTT; CDR3: CASSLQGAPDGTEAFF
D: -; V: TRBV29-1; size: many; J: TRBJ1-5; DNA: TGCAGCGTTGTTTATCGAGACAGCAATCAGCCCCAGCATTTT; CDR3: CSVVYRDSNQPQHF
D: -; V: TRBV6-2/TRBV6-3; size: -; J: TRBJ1-1; DNA: TGTGCCAGCTCCCGGGGGGGTAGCACTGAAGCTTTCTTT; CDR3: CASSRGGSTEAFF
D: -; V: TRBV5-1; size: few; J: TRBJ1-2; DNA: TGCGCCAGCCACCACACGGGCTATGGCTACACCTTC; CDR3: CASHHTGYGYTF
D: -; V: TRBV29-1; size: few; J: TRBJ2-3; DNA: TGCAGCGTTGGAGCAGATACGCAGTATTTT; CDR3: CSVGADTQYF
D: -; V: TRBV29-1; size: few; J: TRBJ2-1; DNA: TGCAGCGTTGAAGGAATTACGGCCTACAATGAGCAGTTCTTC; CDR3: CSVEGITAYNEQFF
D: -; V: TRBV6-5; size: many; J: TRBJ1-6; DNA: TGTGCCAGCAGTTACGGGAGGGACGGTTCACCCCTCCACTTT; CDR3: CASSYGRDGSPLHF
D: TRBD2; V: TRBV5-1; size: few; J: TRBJ2-3; DNA: TGCGCCAGCAGCTGGAGCGGGGCGGCCACAGATACGCAGTATTTT; CDR3: CASSWSGAATDTQYF
D: -; V: TRBV29-1; size: many; J: TRBJ2-1; DNA: TGCAGCGTTTTAAGGGGGAATGAGCAGTTCTTC; CDR3: CSVLRGNEQFF
D: TRBD1; V: TRBV6-6; size: many; J: TRBJ1-1; DNA: TGTGCCAGCAGTTACGAGACGGGACAGGGGAACACTGAAGCTTTCTTT; CDR3: CASSYETGQGNTEAFF
D: -; V: TRBV12-3/TRBV12-4; size: many; J: TRBJ1-1; DNA: TGTGCCAGCAGCTACCCCGATCTGAACACTGAAGCTTTCTTT; CDR3: CASSYPDLNTEAFF
D: -; V: TRBV12-3/TRBV12-4; size: many; J: TRBJ2-1; DNA: TGTGCCAGCAGTTTAACAGGAATTAGCAATGAGCAGTTCTTC; CDR3: CASSLTGISNEQFF
D: TRBD1; V: TRBV19; size: -; J: TRBJ2-4; DNA: TGTGCCAGTAGAGGGACAGGGCCCCTGGAAGCCAAAAACACTCAGTACTTC; CDR3: CASRGTGPLEAKNTQYF
D: TRBD1; V: TRBV12-3/TRBV12-4; size: many; J: TRBJ1-4; DNA: TGTGCCAGCAGTAGACAGGGATATAATGAAAAACTGTTTTTT; CDR3: CASSRQGYNEKLFF
D: TRBD2; V: TRBV20-1; size: few; J: TRBJ2-3; DNA: TGCAGTGCTAGACTAGCGGGAAGGTCAGATACGCAGTATTTT; CDR3: CSARLAGRSDTQYF
D: TRBD2; V: TRBV12-3/TRBV12-4; size: many; J: TRBJ2-5; DNA: TGTGCCAGCAGCCAGGGGGTGCTAGCGGGAGGTCAAGAGACCCAGTACTTC; CDR3: CASSQGVLAGGQETQYF
D: -; V: TRBV28; size: many; J: TRBJ1-5; DNA: TGTGCCAGCAACCCAGGGAACCGGGGGGGTCAGCCCCAGCATTTT; CDR3: CASNPGNRGGQPQHF
D: -; V: TRBV28; size: many; J: TRBJ1-5; DNA: TGTGCCAGCAGTTTAGCAGCATATAGCAATCAGCCCCAGCATTTT; CDR3: CASSLAAYSNQPQHF
D: -; V: TRBV3-1; size: -; J: TRBJ1-5; DNA: TGTGCCAGCAGCGAAAGTGCGGGAAAAAATCAGCCCCAGCATTTT; CDR3: CASSESAGKNQPQHF
D: TRBD2; V: TRBV11-3; size: many; J: TRBJ2-7; DNA: TGTGCCAGCAGCCCCCGGACTAGCGGGAGCGACCACGAGCAGTACTTC; CDR3: CASSPRTSGSDHEQYF
D: -; V: TRBV29-1; size: many; J: TRBJ1-1; DNA: TGCAGCGTTGGGATGGGGAACACTGAAGCTTTCTTT; CDR3: CSVGMGNTEAFF
D: -; V: TRBV7-2; size: many; J: TRBJ2-5; DNA: TGTGCCAGCAGCTTGCCAGGGATAGAGACCCAGTACTTC; CDR3: CASSLPGIETQYF
D: TRBD1; V: TRBV5-4; size: few; J: TRBJ1-4; DNA: TGTGCCAGCAGTCCCTCCGGGACAGCCGCCGAAAAACTGTTTTTT; CDR3: CASSPSGTAAEKLFF
D: -; V: TRBV28; size: few; J: TRBJ2-3; DNA: TGTGTCAGCACCTTAAGGGGAATAGGAGGCGATACGCAGTATTTT; CDR3: CVSTLRGIGGDTQYF